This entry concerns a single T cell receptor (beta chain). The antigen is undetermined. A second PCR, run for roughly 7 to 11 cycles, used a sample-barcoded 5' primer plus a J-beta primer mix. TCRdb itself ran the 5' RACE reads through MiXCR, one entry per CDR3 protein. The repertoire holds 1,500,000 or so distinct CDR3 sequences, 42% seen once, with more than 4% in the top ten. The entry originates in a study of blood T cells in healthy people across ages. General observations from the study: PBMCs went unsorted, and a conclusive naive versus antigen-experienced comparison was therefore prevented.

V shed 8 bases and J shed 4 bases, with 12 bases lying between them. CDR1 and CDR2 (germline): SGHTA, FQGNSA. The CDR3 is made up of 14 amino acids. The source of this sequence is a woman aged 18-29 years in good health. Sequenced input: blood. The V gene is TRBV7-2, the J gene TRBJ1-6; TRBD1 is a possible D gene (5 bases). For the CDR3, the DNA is TGTGCCAGCCGGGGACTGACTTATAATTCACCCCTCCACTTT. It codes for CASRGLTYNSPLHF.